These T cell receptor beta chains were read from a single sample in a study of blood T cell repertoires in COVID-19. Profiled with immunoSEQ multiplex PCR; TCRdb holds only in-frame clones, not every one. Altogether 97,000 or so clones are present, around four fifths being singletons, with the ten largest covering more than 9%. The sample taken for sequencing was peripheral blood. All receptors come from a man in his sixties or seventies with acute or convalescent COVID-19. The CDR3 runs from the conserved cysteine through the conserved F or W. The order of the fields is clone size, J gene, D gene, V gene, CDR3 DNA, CDR3 protein. A D gene is named only where the DNA matches it firmly. Rows may omit the clone size; those that give it use once, few, many or a size class.

. TRBJ2-7 . TRBV3-1/TRBV3-2 TGTGCCAGCAGCCAAGCCCGGGTCTACGAGCAGTACTTC CASSQARVYEQYF
few TRBJ2-2 . TRBV4-2 TGTGCCAGCAGCCCCCCCAGCGTAGACACCGGGGAGCTGTTTTTT CASSPPSVDTGELFF
. TRBJ2-7 TRBD1 TRBV6-5 TGTGCCAGCAGTTTCCTTCCGGGACAGGGGGTCCACGAGCAGTACTTC CASSFLPGQGVHEQYF
. TRBJ1-4 . TRBV29-1 TGCAGCGCCGTCAGGGGAGTAAATGAAAAACTGTTTTTT CSAVRGVNEKLFF
. TRBJ1-6 TRBD1 TRBV7-9 TGTGCCAGCAGCTTAGGACAGGGGCGGTATTCACCCCTCCACTTT CASSLGQGRYSPLHF
. TRBJ2-7 . TRBV5-1 TGCGCCAGCAGCTCGTCGTCGGGACAAGTCTACGAGCAGTACTTC CASSSSSGQVYEQYF
. TRBJ2-1 . TRBV28 TGTGCCAGCAGTTGGGCTAGCAGATACAATGAGCAGTTCTTC CASSWASRYNEQFF
. TRBJ2-5 . TRBV19 TGTGCCAGTAGTATGGGCCCGCGTCAACAAGAGACCCAGTACTTC CASSMGPRQQETQYF
. TRBJ2-7 . TRBV18 TGTGCCAGCTCCACGGAGTCCCCTACCGAGCAGTACTTC CASSTESPTEQYF
. TRBJ1-6 TRBD1 TRBV18 TGTGCCAGCTCACCACCGATTCTGCAGGGGGCAAGTTCACCCCTCCACTTT CASSPPILQGASSPLHF
many TRBJ1-2 . TRBV3-1/TRBV3-2 TGTGCCAGCAGCGAATCGGGAGGGGCTGGCTACACCTTC CASSESGGAGYTF
. TRBJ1-1 . TRBV29-1 TGCAGCGCACTGATGCTCGTTACTGAAGCTTTCTTT CSALMLVTEAFF
. TRBJ2-1 TRBD2 TRBV19 TGTGCCAGTAGTTTCCGCCTAGCGGGTAACAATGAGCAGTTCTTC CASSFRLAGNNEQFF
. TRBJ1-2 . TRBV19 TGTGCCAGTACGTCGACAGGTTATGATGGCTACACCTTC CASTSTGYDGYTF
. TRBJ1-2 TRBD1 TRBV19 TGTGCCAGTCGCCCCTTAAGGGACAGACAAGATTATGGCTACACCTTC CASRPLRDRQDYGYTF
medium-sized TRBJ2-5 TRBD2 TRBV5-6 TGTGCCAGCAGCTCACTAGCGGAGACCCAGTACTTC CASSSLAETQYF
. TRBJ1-1 . TRBV19 TGTGCCAGTAGTATTGGAGGGCCCACTGAAGCTTTCTTT CASSIGGPTEAFF
. TRBJ1-6 TRBD1 TRBV30 TGTGCCTGGAGTCCGGGACAGTACAATTCACCCCTCCACTTT CAWSPGQYNSPLHF
. TRBJ1-3 TRBD1 TRBV9 TGTGCCAGCAGCCCGGGGGGACAGGACTCTGGAAACACCATATATTTT CASSPGGQDSGNTIYF
. TRBJ2-1 . TRBV28 TGTGCCAGCAGTTTGGGAGGGGGAGTTGAGCAGTTCTTC CASSLGGGVEQFF
. TRBJ1-2 . TRBV7-9 TGTGCCAGCAGCTCCCAGACGGGCGGTAGGGGAGGCTACACCTTC CASSSQTGGRGGYTF
. TRBJ1-6 . TRBV27 TGTGCCAGCTCCGAGGCAGTCCCCTCACCCCTCCACTTT CASSEAVPSPLHF
. TRBJ1-2 TRBD1 TRBV7-2 TGTGCCAGCAGCGACAGGGGGCAGGTGCGCTATGGCTACACCTTC CASSDRGQVRYGYTF
. TRBJ1-1 TRBD1 TRBV11-2 TGTGCCAGCAGCTATGGGACAGGGTTGGGCACTGAAGCTTTCTTT CASSYGTGLGTEAFF
. TRBJ1-4 TRBD1 TRBV5-6 TGTGCCAGCAGCAAAGAACCGACAGGGTTGGGTGAAAAACTGTTTTTT CASSKEPTGLGEKLFF
. TRBJ2-7 TRBD2 TRBV10-3 TGTGCCATCAGTGATGGACTAGCATACGAGCAGTACTTC CAISDGLAYEQYF
. TRBJ1-1 TRBD1 TRBV4-2 TGTGCCAGCAGCCAGGGTATGACAGGGTACACTGAAGCTTTCTTT CASSQGMTGYTEAFF
. TRBJ1-2 TRBD1 TRBV9 TGTGCCAGCAGCGTAGAGACAGGGGCTGGCTATGGCTACACCTTC CASSVETGAGYGYTF
many TRBJ2-2 TRBD1 TRBV5-1 TGCGCCAGCAGCCGGGGACAGGGGGGCACCGGGGAGCTGTTTTTT CASSRGQGGTGELFF
once TRBJ2-5 . TRBV6-5 TGTGCCAGCAACCTTGGGGGACAAAGCCAAGAGACCCAGTACTTC CASNLGGQSQETQYF
. TRBJ1-1 . TRBV3-1/TRBV3-2 TGTGCCAGTCTCGGCCCTACCCGGGAGGAAGCTTTCTTT CASLGPTREEAFF
few TRBJ2-7 TRBD1 TRBV28 TGTGCCAGCAGTTTAGAGGGGGCGCGGGAGCAGTACTTC CASSLEGAREQYF
. TRBJ1-2 TRBD1 TRBV6-1 TGTGCCAGCAGTGAAGTGACAGGGGGTATGGGCTACACCTTC CASSEVTGGMGYTF
. TRBJ1-4 . TRBV18 TGTGCCAGCTCACACTCAGGGGAGAGGAATGAAAAACTGTTTTTT CASSHSGERNEKLFF
. TRBJ2-1 TRBD1 TRBV5-1 TGCGCCAGCAGCGGATGGACAGGTGACGATGAGCAGTTCTTC CASSGWTGDDEQFF